This entry describes one TCR beta chain. Different DNA sequences within this sample yield the same CDR3. These data originate in a study of blood T cell repertoires in COVID-19. Study background: From the United States, Italy and Spain came samples of acute and convalescent COVID-19. Sources were T cells, B-cell-depleted T cells, or PBMCs; the material itself was cDNA or gDNA.

In the authors' methods: Reference gene primers were amplified, and this amplification served to estimate nucleated cell counts. Some clones are missing from TCRdb's copy, which holds only in-frame ones; the method was immunoSEQ multiplex PCR. The V and J calls and clone size were taken over from that table, and D and trimming were inferred from the DNA. The repertoire holds around 100,000 clones, roughly 81% seen once, with about 3% in the top ten. The CDR3 runs to 12 residues. Trimming took off 2 bases at V and 6 bases at J, with 6 bases between the two ends. Material for sequencing was peripheral blood. The TCR comes from a man aged 35 to 55 with acute or convalescent COVID-19. The chain combines TRBV12-3 or TRBV12-4 with TRBJ2-3; no clear D. This chain's CDR3 is CASSLNSDTQYF. The CDR3, as DNA: TGTGCCAGCAGTTTAAACTCCGATACGCAGTATTTT.